The T cell receptor beta chain under discussion was sequenced for a study of shared clonotypes between healthy human individuals. Overall study context: CD4 naive cells filled three plates per donor, CD4 memory three, CD8 naive two and CD8 memory one. Study-wide results and limits: Some clonotypes were shared by all four sorted-subset donors, while others were not shared. The non-shared ones had lower generation probabilities than the shared ones.

Division of CD4+ cells produced a CD45RA+ naive subset and a CD45RA-negative memory subset. Replicate sorted-subset PCRs were loaded with 150 to 250 ng DNA, 31,000 or so T cell genomes. Method: immunoSEQ multiplex PCR; TCRdb's copy keeps in-frame clones and lacks some. The sample carries some 650,000 clones, around 97% recorded once. CDR3 length: 16 residues. With 5 bases removed from V and 0 bases from J, the gap between germline ends came to 19 bases. Germline lookup yields CDR1 GTSNPN and CDR2 SVGIG (reference sequence). Concerning this clone: Its antigen is currently unknown.

The clonotype comes from a woman aged 25 to 39 in good health. The chain uses TRBV30 and TRBJ1-1; D remains unclear. Sequencing used naive CD4+ T cells sorted from blood. Subset defined: CD45RA+ positively selected. The CDR3 nucleotides read TGTGCCTGGGCAGGCTCTACGTCCAGGATGAACACTGAAGCTTTCTTT. It specifies CAWAGSTSRMNTEAFF.